A selection of T cell receptor beta chains follows, all from one sample in a study of blood T cell repertoires in COVID-19. Measured with immunoSEQ multiplex PCR; TCRdb has only the in-frame clones, and not every one. The data show 200,000 to 250,000 clones, around 80% seen once. The sequenced sample was peripheral blood. The receptor source for this set is a man aged 45 to 65 with active or convalescent COVID-19. Each CDR3 is given with its conserved first and last residue. A D gene is named only where the DNA matches it firmly. Only some rows state a clone size, as once, few, many or a class for expanded clones.

d_gene	j_gene	v_gene	abundance	CDR3nt	CDR3aa
-	TRBJ2-5	TRBV3-1/TRBV3-2	-	TGTGCCAGCAGCCACCATGACAGACTTACCCAGTACTTC	CASSHHDRLTQYF
-	TRBJ1-1	TRBV6-5	-	TGTGCCAGCAGTCAGGGGTGGGGAGACACTGAAGCTTTCTTT	CASSQGWGDTEAFF
TRBD2	TRBJ2-5	TRBV6-2/TRBV6-3	few	TGTGCCAGCAGTTACGGGTCGGGAGGGCACGAGACCCAGTACTTC	CASSYGSGGHETQYF
TRBD2	TRBJ2-5	TRBV15	-	TGTGCCACCAGCAGAGAGGGACTAGCGTCAGAGACCCAGTACTTC	CATSREGLASETQYF
-	TRBJ2-1	TRBV5-4	-	TGTGCCAGCAGCGCTGACACACTCCCTCCTTACAATGAGCAGTTCTTC	CASSADTLPPYNEQFF
-	TRBJ1-4	TRBV7-9	-	TGTGCCAGCAGCGCCGGGTTGAAACGGGGTGAAAAACTGTTTTTT	CASSAGLKRGEKLFF
TRBD1	TRBJ1-5	TRBV28	-	TGTGCCAGCAGCTCGACAGGGGGCGCCAATCAGCCCCAGCATTTT	CASSSTGGANQPQHF
-	TRBJ2-5	TRBV7-3	-	TGTGCCAGCAGCCGTGGGCCAGAAGAGACCCAGTACTTC	CASSRGPEETQYF
-	TRBJ1-5	TRBV4-2	-	TGTGCCAGCAGCCAAGGTAATAGGGGCCAGCCCCAGCATTTT	CASSQGNRGQPQHF
-	TRBJ1-2	TRBV7-8	-	TGTGCCAGCAGCTTAGCGGGGCAGACCTATGGCTACACCTTC	CASSLAGQTYGYTF
TRBD2	TRBJ2-1	TRBV19	-	TGTGCCAGTAGACCCCAACGGCTAGCGGGAGGACAGAGCTCCTACAATGAGCAGTTCTTC	CASRPQRLAGGQSSYNEQFF
-	TRBJ2-5	TRBV5-6	-	TGTGCCAGCAGCTCACAGAACCAAGAGACCCAGTACTTC	CASSSQNQETQYF